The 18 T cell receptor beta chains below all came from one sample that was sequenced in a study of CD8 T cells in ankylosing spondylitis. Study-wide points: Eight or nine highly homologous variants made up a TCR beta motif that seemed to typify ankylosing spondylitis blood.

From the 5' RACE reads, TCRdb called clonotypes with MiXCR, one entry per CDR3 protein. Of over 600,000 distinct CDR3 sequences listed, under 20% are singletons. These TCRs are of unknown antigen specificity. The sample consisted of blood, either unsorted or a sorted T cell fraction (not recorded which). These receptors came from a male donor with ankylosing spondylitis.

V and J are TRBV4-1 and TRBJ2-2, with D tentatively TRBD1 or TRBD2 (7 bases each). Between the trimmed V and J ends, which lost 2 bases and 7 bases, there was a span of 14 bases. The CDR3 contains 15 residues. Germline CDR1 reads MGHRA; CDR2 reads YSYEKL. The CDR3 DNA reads TGCGCCAGCAGCCAAATCACAGGGGAGGGCGGGGAGCTGTTTTTT. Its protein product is CASSQITGEGGELFF.

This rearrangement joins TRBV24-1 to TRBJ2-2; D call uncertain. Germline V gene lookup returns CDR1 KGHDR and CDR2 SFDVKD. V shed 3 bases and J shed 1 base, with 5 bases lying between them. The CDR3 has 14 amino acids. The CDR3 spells CATSDRGNTGELFF. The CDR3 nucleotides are TGTGCCACCAGTGATCGAGGGAACACCGGGGAGCTGTTTTTT.

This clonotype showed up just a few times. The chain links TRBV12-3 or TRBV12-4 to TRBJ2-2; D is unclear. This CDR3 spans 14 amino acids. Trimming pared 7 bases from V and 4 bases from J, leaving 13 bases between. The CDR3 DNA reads TGTGCCAGCACCCCGGCGGCCTTCACCGGGGAGCTGTTTTTT. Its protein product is CASTPAAFTGELFF.

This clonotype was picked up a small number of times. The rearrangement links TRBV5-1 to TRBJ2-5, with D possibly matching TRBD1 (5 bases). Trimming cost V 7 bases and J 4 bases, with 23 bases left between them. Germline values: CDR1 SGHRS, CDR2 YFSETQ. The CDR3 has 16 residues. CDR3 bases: TGCGCCAGCGGACAATCTTGGGAACGAGTAAGAGAGACCCAGTACTTC. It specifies CASGQSWERVRETQYF.

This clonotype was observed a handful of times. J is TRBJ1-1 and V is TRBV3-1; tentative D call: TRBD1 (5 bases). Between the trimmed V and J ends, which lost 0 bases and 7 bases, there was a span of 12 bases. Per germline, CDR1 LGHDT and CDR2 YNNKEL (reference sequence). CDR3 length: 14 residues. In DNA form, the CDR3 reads TGTGCCAGCAGCCAAGAGTGGGACGGACGTGAAGCTTTCTTT. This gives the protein CASSQEWDGREAFF.

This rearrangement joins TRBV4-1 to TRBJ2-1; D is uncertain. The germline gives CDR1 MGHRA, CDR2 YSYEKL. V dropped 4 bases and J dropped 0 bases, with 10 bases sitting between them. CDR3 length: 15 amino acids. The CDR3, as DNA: TGCGCCAGCAGCCGGCAGACGAGCTCCTACAATGAGCAGTTCTTC. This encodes CASSRQTSSYNEQFF.

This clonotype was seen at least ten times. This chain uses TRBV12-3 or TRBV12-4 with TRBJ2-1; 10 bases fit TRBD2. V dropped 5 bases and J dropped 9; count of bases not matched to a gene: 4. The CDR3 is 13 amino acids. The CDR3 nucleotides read TGTGCCAGCAGTGGGAGCGGGGGGGGTGAGCAGTTCTTC. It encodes CASSGSGGGEQFF.

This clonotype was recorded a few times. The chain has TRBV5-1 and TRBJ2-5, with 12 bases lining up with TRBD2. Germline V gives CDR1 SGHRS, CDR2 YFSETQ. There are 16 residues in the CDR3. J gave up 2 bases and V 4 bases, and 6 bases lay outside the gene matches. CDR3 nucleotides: TGCGCCAGCAGCAGCGGACTAGCGGGGAGACAAGAGACCCAGTACTTC. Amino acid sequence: CASSSGLAGRQETQYF.

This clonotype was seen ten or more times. CDR3 in amino acids: CASSFGLAGNTGELFF. As DNA, the CDR3 is TGTGCCAGCAGTTTTGGACTAGCGGGAAATACCGGGGAGCTGTTTTTT. This chain connects TRBV12-3 or TRBV12-4 to TRBJ2-2, with 12 bases matching TRBD2. The CDR3 runs 16 residues. V shed 3 bases and J 5 bases; nucleotides not matched to a gene: 4.

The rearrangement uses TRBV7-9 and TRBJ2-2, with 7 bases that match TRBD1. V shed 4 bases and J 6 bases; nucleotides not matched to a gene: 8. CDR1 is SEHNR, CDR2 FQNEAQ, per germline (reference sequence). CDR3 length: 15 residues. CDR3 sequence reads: CASSSLKTGSGELFF. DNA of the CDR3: TGTGCCAGCAGCTCCCTAAAGACAGGGTCCGGGGAGCTGTTTTTT.

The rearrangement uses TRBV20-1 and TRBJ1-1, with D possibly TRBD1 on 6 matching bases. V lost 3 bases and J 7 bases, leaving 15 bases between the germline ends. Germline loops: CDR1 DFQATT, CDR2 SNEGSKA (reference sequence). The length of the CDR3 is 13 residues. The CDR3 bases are TGCAGTGCTAGCGCAGGGACATTGTATGAAGCTTTCTTT. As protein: CSASAGTLYEAFF.

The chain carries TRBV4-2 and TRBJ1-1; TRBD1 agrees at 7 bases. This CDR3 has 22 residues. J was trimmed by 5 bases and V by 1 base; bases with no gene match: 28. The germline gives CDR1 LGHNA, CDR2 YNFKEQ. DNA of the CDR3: TGTGCCAGCAGCCAAGTCTTCGTAGTGGTTCAAGAGGGTAGGGGGCAAGTAACTGAAGCTTTCTTT. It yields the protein CASSQVFVVVQEGRGQVTEAFF.

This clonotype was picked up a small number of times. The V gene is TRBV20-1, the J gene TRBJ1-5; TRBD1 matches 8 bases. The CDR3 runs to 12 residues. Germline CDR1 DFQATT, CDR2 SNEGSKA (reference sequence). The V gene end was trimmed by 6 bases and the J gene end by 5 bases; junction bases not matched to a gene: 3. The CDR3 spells CSALTGDQPQHF. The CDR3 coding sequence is TGCAGTGCCTTGACAGGGGATCAGCCCCAGCATTTT.

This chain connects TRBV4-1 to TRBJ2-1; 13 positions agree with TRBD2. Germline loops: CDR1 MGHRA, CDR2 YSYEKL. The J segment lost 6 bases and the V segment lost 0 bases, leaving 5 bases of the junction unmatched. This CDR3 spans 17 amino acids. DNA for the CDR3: TGCGCCAGCAGCCAAGAAAGAACTAGCGGGAGGGCCAATGAGCAGTTCTTC. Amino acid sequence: CASSQERTSGRANEQFF.

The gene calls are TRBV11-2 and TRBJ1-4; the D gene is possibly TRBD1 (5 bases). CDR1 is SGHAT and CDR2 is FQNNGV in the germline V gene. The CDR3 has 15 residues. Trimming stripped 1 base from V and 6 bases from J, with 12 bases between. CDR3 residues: CASSLGPGIDEKLFF. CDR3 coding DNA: TGTGCCAGCAGCTTAGGTCCAGGGATTGATGAAAAACTGTTTTTT.

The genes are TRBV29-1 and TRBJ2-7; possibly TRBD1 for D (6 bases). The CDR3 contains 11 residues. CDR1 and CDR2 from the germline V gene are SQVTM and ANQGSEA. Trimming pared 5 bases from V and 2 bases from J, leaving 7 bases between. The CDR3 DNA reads TGCAGCGTTCGGACAGCCTACGAGCAGTACTTC. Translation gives CSVRTAYEQYF.

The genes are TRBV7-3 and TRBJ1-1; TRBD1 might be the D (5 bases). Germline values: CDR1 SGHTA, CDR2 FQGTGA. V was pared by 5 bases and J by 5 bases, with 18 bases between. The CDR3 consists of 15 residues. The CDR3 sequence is CASSKGAGLSTEAFF. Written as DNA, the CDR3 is TGTGCCAGCAGCAAAGGGGCGGGGCTTAGTACTGAAGCTTTCTTT.

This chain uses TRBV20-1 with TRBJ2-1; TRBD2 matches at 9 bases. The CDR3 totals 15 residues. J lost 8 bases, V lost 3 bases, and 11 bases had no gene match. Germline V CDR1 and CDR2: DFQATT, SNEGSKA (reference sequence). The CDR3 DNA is TGCAGTGCTAGGTCCCTAGCGGGAAACGGGGATGAGCAGTTCTTC. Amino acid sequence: CSARSLAGNGDEQFF.